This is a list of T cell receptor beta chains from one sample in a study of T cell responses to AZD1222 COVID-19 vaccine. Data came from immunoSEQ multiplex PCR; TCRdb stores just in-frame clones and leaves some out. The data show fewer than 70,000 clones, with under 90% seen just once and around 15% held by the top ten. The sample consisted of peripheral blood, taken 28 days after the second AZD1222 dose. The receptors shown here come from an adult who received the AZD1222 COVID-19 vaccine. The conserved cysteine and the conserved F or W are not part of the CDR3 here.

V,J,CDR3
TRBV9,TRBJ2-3,ASSTRWGLAGTDTQY
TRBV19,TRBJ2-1,ASSSAGLKESEQF
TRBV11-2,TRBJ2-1,ASSPGRNNEQF
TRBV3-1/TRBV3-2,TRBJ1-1,ASSQVGQGNTEAF
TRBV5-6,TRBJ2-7,ASSLSPGMPYEQY
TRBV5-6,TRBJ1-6,ASSFRDRGSPLH
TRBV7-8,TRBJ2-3,ASSLEGGGPDTQY
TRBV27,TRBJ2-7,ASSLSTGGSYEQY
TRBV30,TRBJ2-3,AWSGLQWQY
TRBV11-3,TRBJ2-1,ASSRFGTLNNEQF
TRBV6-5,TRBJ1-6,ASTGDTNNSPLH
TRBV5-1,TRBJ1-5,ASSLMQGGQPQH
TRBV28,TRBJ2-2,ASGPGAGELF
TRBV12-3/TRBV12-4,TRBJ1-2,ASSLEAGGGYT
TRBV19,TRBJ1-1,ASSMLARSTEAF
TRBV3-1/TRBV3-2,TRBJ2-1,ASSQPGGEQF
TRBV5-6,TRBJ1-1,ASSPQGGMNTEAF
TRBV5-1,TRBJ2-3,ASSFIPAQGTDTQY